One sample yielded the 18 T cell receptor beta chains listed below, sequenced in a study of cytomegalovirus exposure and HLA in healthy donors (dated by TCRdb to about 2017). Library preparation used the immunoSEQ multiplex PCR assay. For the multiplex PCR, a mixture combining 60 forward primers for TCR Vbeta segments and 13 reverse primers for TCR Jbeta segments was used. TCRdb took over this immuneACCESS table, retaining in-frame rearrangements with V and J assigned. Such tables are incomplete; in checked studies, under half of the missing clones stem from an unresolved V gene, and the remainder is unexplained. The table kept for this sample lists under 200,000 clones. The top ten clones comprise approximately 0.72% of the sample. Sequencing was done on a sample of PBMCs. The receptor set was obtained from a young woman in good health and CMV-seropositive.

This chain joins TRBV30 and TRBJ2-5; no firm D call. CDR1 is GTSNPN and CDR2 is SVGIG in the germline V gene (reference sequence). The CDR3 length is 13 residues. V lost 1 base to trimming and J lost 11 bases, with 17 bases between them. Written as DNA, the CDR3 is TGTGCCTGGAGTGGGCAGGTGCTCCGTCAGCAGTACTTC. Encoded protein: CAWSGQVLRQQYF.

CDR3 nucleotide sequence: TGTGCCAGCAGCCGCTTCGGGACTAGCGGGAACACCGGGGAGCTGTTTTTT. It codes for CASSRFGTSGNTGELFF. This chain connects TRBV14 to TRBJ2-2, with 11 bases fitting TRBD2. V lost 4 bases to trimming and J lost 1 base; unmatched junction nucleotides: 5. The CDR3 is 17 amino acids. CDR1 SGHDN and CDR2 FVKESK come from the germline V gene.

This chain joins TRBV2 and TRBJ1-5, with no clear D. Per the germline V gene, CDR1 is SNHLY and CDR2 is FYNNEI. The CDR3 is made up of 15 amino acids. V gave up 4 bases and J gave up 6 bases, with 16 bases separating them. The CDR3 DNA reads as TGTGCCAGCAGTGTAGAGGCGGGCAGGAGTCAGCCCCAGCATTTT. The encoded protein is CASSVEAGRSQPQHF. Complete variable domain (other parts from reference TRBV2 and TRBJ1-5): EPEVTQTPSHQVTQMGQEVILRCVPISNHLYFYWYRQILGQKVEFLVSFYNNEISEKSEIFDDQFSVERPDGSNFTLKIRSTKLEDSAMYFCASSVEAGRSQPQHFGDGTRLSIL.

CDR3 sequence reads: CATGRLRAGGTYEQYF. CDR3 sequence (DNA): TGTGCCACAGGCCGCCTAAGGGCGGGAGGGACCTACGAGCAGTACTTC. This chain uses TRBV10-3 with TRBJ2-7, with TRBD2 matching over 9 bases. Unmatched junction bases numbered 15, after V lost 10 bases and J lost 2 bases. The CDR3 has 16 amino acids. Per germline, CDR1 ENHRY and CDR2 SYGVKD.

The V gene is TRBV10-1, the J gene TRBJ2-5, with 8 bases fitting TRBD1. J gave up 4 bases and V 6 bases, and 7 bases lay outside the gene matches. The CDR3 is 14 residues long. Looked up from germline, CDR1 is WNHNN and CDR2 is SYGVQD (reference sequence). CDR3 sequence reads: CASRPGTGGETQYF. The CDR3 DNA follows: TGCGCCAGCAGACCCGGGACAGGAGGAGAGACCCAGTACTTC.

V and J are TRBV27 and TRBJ1-5; 12 nucleotides line up with TRBD1. Trimming at V came to 3 bases and at J to 1 base, leaving 7 bases not matched to a gene. The CDR3 covers 18 residues. Per germline, CDR1 MNHEY and CDR2 SMNVEV (reference sequence). Here the CDR3 DNA reads TGTGCCAGCAGTTTTAGGGACAGGGGGCGCGTAAGCAATCAGCCCCAGCATTTT. Translated, it gives CASSFRDRGRVSNQPQHF.

The CDR3 loop reads CARASGSTDTQYF. Here the CDR3 DNA reads TGTGCTAGGGCTAGCGGGAGCACAGATACGCAGTATTTT. This chain connects TRBV30 to TRBJ2-3; TRBD2 aligns across 8 bases. CDR1 GTSNPN and CDR2 SVGIG come from the germline V gene (reference sequence). The CDR3 covers 13 residues.

The chain's CDR3 is CASSPPNGRDYGYTF. CDR3 nucleotides: TGTGCCAGCTCACCACCAAATGGCAGGGACTATGGCTACACCTTC. The V gene is TRBV18, the J gene TRBJ1-2; a weak D match, TRBD1 (5 bases). Per the germline V gene, CDR1 is KGHSH and CDR2 is LQKENI. V gave up 0 bases and J gave up 3 bases, with 11 bases separating them. This CDR3 is 15 amino acids long. The whole variable domain, filled in from reference TRBV18 and TRBJ1-2, reads NAGVMQNPRHLVRRRGQEARLRCSPMKGHSHVYWYRQLPEEGLKFMVYLQKENIIDESGMPKERFSAEFPKEGPSILRIQQVVRGDSAAYFCASSPPNGRDYGYTFGSGTRLTVV.

CDR3: CASSLLLGAEQYF. The CDR3 nucleotides are TGTGCCAGCAGCTTACTCCTAGGGGCCGAGCAGTACTTC. V usage is TRBV11-3 and J usage is TRBJ2-5; a weak D match, TRBD1 (5 bases). The J call is uncertain, as TRBJ2-7 better fits the DNA end. Germline assignment: CDR1 SGHNT and CDR2 YENEEA. The CDR3 sequence is 13 residues long.

The chain has TRBV4-3 and TRBJ2-7; 9 positions match TRBD1. V lost 3 bases to trimming and J lost 4 bases; unmatched junction nucleotides: 10. Looked up from germline, CDR1 is LGHNA and CDR2 is YSLEER. This CDR3 is built from 16 residues. The CDR3: CASSHDRGTGNYEQYF. The CDR3 nucleotides are TGCGCCAGCAGCCATGACCGCGGGACAGGGAATTACGAGCAGTACTTC.

Here the CDR3 DNA reads TGCGCCAGCAGCCCGACAGGGGTGCGGGACACTGAAGCTTTCTTT. Amino acids: CASSPTGVRDTEAFF. The V and J genes are TRBV5-1 and TRBJ1-1; 8 bases line up with TRBD1. The V segment lost 4 bases and the J segment 3 bases; nucleotides outside the gene matches: 8. The CDR3 contains 15 residues. CDR1 is SGHRS and CDR2 is YFSETQ in the germline V gene.

The genes are TRBV6-5 and TRBJ2-7; possible D gene TRBD1, 5 bases. This CDR3 is 14 amino acids long. V lost 2 bases and J 5 bases, leaving 13 bases between the germline ends. CDR1 and CDR2 (germline): MNHEY, SVGAGI. The CDR3 bases are TGTGCCAGCAGTTACGGGGCGACGGGTAACGAGCAGTACTTC. The encoded protein is CASSYGATGNEQYF.

The J gene is TRBJ2-7, the V gene TRBV29-1; tentatively, D is TRBD1 (5 bases). Trimming pared 0 bases from V and 3 bases from J, leaving 12 bases between. The CDR3 extends over 14 amino acids. Germline values: CDR1 SQVTM, CDR2 ANQGSEA. CDR3 protein: CSVEDGQGNYEQYF. For the CDR3, the DNA is TGCAGCGTTGAAGATGGGCAGGGTAACTACGAGCAGTACTTC.

The V gene is TRBV9, the J gene TRBJ1-5, with 7 positions matching TRBD1. The J segment lost 1 base and the V segment lost 0 bases, leaving 1 base of the junction unmatched. Per germline, CDR1 SGDLS and CDR2 YYNGEE. CDR3 length equals 15 residues. The CDR3 nucleotides are TGTGCCAGCAGCGTAGGCAGGGGGAGCAATCAGCCCCAGCATTTT. This codes for CASSVGRGSNQPQHF. Looking up the rest from reference TRBV9 and TRBJ1-5 gives the full variable domain: DSGVTQTPKHLITATGQRVTLRCSPRSGDLSVYWYQQSLDQGLQFLIQYYNGEERAKGNILERFSAQQFPDLHSELNLSSLELGDSALYFCASSVGRGSNQPQHFGDGTRLSIL.

The chain employs TRBV5-1 and TRBJ2-7; 10 bases align to TRBD1. The germline V gene has CDR1 SGHRS and CDR2 YFSETQ. The V and J ends lost 4 bases and 5 bases, in that order; junction bases with no gene match: 18. The CDR3 is 18 amino acids. CDR3: CASSLTSKFSGTGDEQYF. The CDR3 nucleotides are TGCGCCAGCAGCCTCACCTCAAAATTTTCCGGGACAGGGGACGAGCAGTACTTC.

V and J are TRBV28 and TRBJ2-1, with 9 nucleotides matching TRBD2. Germline lookup yields CDR1 MDHEN and CDR2 SYDVKM. The CDR3 sequence is 16 residues long. Trimming removed 5 bases from V and 7 bases from J; junction bases left unmatched: 12. The CDR3 bases are TGTGCCAGCAGTCTGCAACCGGGACTAGCTCTAAATGAGCAGTTCTTC. This codes for CASSLQPGLALNEQFF. Using reference TRBV28 and TRBJ2-1 for the parts outside the CDR3, the full variable domain is DVKVTQSSRYLVKRTGEKVFLECVQDMDHENMFWYRQDPGLGLRLIYFSYDVKMKEKGDIPEGYSVSREKKERFSLILESASTNQTSMYLCASSLQPGLALNEQFFGPGTRLTVL.

J is TRBJ2-2 and V is TRBV18; maybe TRBD2 (6 bases). CDR3 size: 14 residues. From germline, CDR1 is KGHSH and CDR2 LQKENI. Trimming left V 3 bases short and J 5 bases short, with 10 bases between. DNA for the CDR3: TGTGCCAGCTCACCTACGCGGGAAACCGGGGAGCTGTTTTTT. It codes for CASSPTRETGELFF.

The chain combines TRBV4-3 with TRBJ2-5; 8 positions agree with TRBD2. Losses at the gene ends were 0 bases for V and 5 bases for J; bases not matched to a gene: 8. This CDR3 has 16 residues. Germline V gives CDR1 LGHNA, CDR2 YSLEER. The CDR3 loop reads CASSQESGGARETQYF. CDR3 DNA: TGCGCCAGCAGCCAAGAGTCCGGGGGGGCCCGGGAGACCCAGTACTTC.